This T cell receptor beta chain was obtained from a study of T cell changes during pregnancy in multiple sclerosis. Trimming left V 7 bases short and J 1 base short, with 14 bases between. CDR1 is SQVTM and CDR2 is ANQGSEA in the germline V gene. The CDR3 totals 14 residues. Repertoires were generated with immunoSEQ multiplex PCR, while TCRdb's copy carries only in-frame clones and drops some. The table lists 35,000 to 45,000 clones, roughly nine tenths of them singletons. The table lists this clone with a few counts. Here the sequenced sample was CD4+ T cells from peripheral blood mononuclear cells, taken in the second trimester of pregnancy. The rearrangement links TRBV29-1 to TRBJ2-4; the D call may be TRBD1 or TRBD2 (6 bases each). This receptor was taken from a female donor in good health, enrolled as a control in a pregnancy study. The CDR3 DNA follows: TGCAGCGCTGAGGGGGGTGGGGCCAAAAACATTCAGTACTTC. It is translated as CSAEGGGAKNIQYF.